This entry features one T cell receptor beta chain sequence. This clonotype was found many times. Its cognate antigen has yet to be identified. Base qualities are not at hand, and no much larger clone is one base apart. This sample stems from a study of T cell repertoires in cytomegalovirus infection (dated by TCRdb to between 2018 and 2020). About the investigation overall: Donor HLA type was relevant to the analysis, because carriage of CMV infection together with the matching HLA type was indicated by public TCR beta signatures. Results and caveats for the whole study, not just this receptor: In the ex vivo response, HLA-C-restricted CMV-specific TCR beta clonotypes were dominant, and in two of eight donors the single most frequent clonotype came from this HLA-C-restricted group. Carriers of CMV infection plus the relevant HLA type were discriminated by the cumulative frequency of public TCR beta family members in the study cohort and in an independent roughly 350-donor cohort.

The sample was run on an Illumina HiSeq 1500. Clones were called with MiXCR by TCRdb after fastp trimmed the public reads at Q25, and only in-frame beta chains were retained. Entries are consolidated by CDR3 protein sequence, retaining the most common genes and DNA. The sample contains almost 500,000 distinct CDR3 sequences, 10% to 12% of them found a single time. The leading ten clones occupy 10% of the sample. From its cysteine to its phenylalanine, the CDR3 spans 13 amino acids. Of the read, only the CDR3 DNA is kept; its 39 bases are in frame from base 1. Relative to germline, V is 5 bases shorter and J is 8 bases shorter, with 10 bases between their ends. From the germline V gene (reference sequence), CDR1 is MNHEY and CDR2 is SMNVEV.

The chain was built from TRBV27 and TRBJ1-6; the D gene is unclear. This TCR came from a human donor in good health (CMV status not recorded). Some clones in this sample may be carry-over from other donors' samples. Material for sequencing was PBMCs. The CDR3 corresponds to CASSRETYSPLHF. The sequence in DNA is TGTGCCAGCAGTCGGGAGACTTATTCACCCCTCCACTTT.